Reported below is one TCR beta chain. The data belong to a study of beta chain features in type 1 diabetes. The whole isolated RNA underwent reverse transcription, so sequencing captured expressed TCRB transcripts. Data came from immunoSEQ multiplex PCR; TCRdb stores just in-frame clones and leaves some out. The sample has under 550,000 clones; 9.5% to 12% are singletons. This clonotype was obtained from a woman between 18 and 29 years old in good health. The sequenced material came from naive CD4+ T cells from blood.

Here the CDR3 reads CASSPGLLAKNIQYF. CDR3 coding DNA: TGTGCCAGCAGCCCCGGACTTCTAGCCAAAAACATTCAGTACTTC. The chain joins TRBV7-9 to TRBJ2-4; tentatively, D is TRBD2 (5 bases). Germline lookup yields CDR1 SEHNR and CDR2 FQNEAQ (reference sequence). This CDR3 comprises 15 residues. V was shortened by 5 bases and J by 0 bases, with 11 bases between the two germline ends.